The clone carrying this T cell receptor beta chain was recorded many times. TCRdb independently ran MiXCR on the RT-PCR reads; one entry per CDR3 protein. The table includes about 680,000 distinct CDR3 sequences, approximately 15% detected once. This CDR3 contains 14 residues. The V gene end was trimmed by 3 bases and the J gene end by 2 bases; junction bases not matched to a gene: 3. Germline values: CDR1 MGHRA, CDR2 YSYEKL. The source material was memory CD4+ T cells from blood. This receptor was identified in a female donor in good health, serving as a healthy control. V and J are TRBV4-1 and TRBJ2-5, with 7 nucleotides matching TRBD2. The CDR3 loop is CASSQGLNQETQYF. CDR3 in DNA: TGCGCCAGCAGCCAGGGACTAAATCAAGAGACCCAGTACTTC.